A single TCR beta chain is shown here with its context. Its antigen is as yet unknown. The data were obtained in a study of T cell responses to AZD1222 COVID-19 vaccine. Notes on the study in general: Increases in Spike-specific TCR breadth and depth were seen after two AZD1222 doses. Baseline serostatus was positive in only a handful of AZD1222 recipients. A mostly white British donor set with more females was recruited, and clonal diversity was possibly underestimated. Sampling captured repertoires only after the peak T cell response.

Germline assignment: CDR1 SGHRS and CDR2 YFSETQ. The CDR3 has 18 amino acids. V shed 6 bases, J shed 2 bases, and the junction held 12 bases outside the gene matches. Sequenced by immunoSEQ multiplex PCR; TCRdb stores in-frame clones only, minus some. This table has under 170,000 clones, roughly 94% appearing once. Material: peripheral blood, obtained on day 0 of AZD1222 vaccination. The chain recombines TRBV5-1 with TRBJ1-6; 9 bases agree with TRBD1. The sequence was obtained from an adult in good health. CDR3 sequence (DNA): TGCGCCAGCAACCCGGGACAGGGCTTAGCAACCTATAATTCACCCCTCCACTTT. Its translation is CASNPGQGLATYNSPLHF. Filled out from reference TRBV5-1 and TRBJ1-6, the complete variable domain reads KAGVTQTPRYLIKTRGQQVTLSCSPISGHRSVSWYQQTPGQGLQFLFEYFSETQRNKGNFPGRFSGRQFSNSRSEMNVSTLELGDSALYLCASNPGQGLATYNSPLHFGNGTRLTVT.